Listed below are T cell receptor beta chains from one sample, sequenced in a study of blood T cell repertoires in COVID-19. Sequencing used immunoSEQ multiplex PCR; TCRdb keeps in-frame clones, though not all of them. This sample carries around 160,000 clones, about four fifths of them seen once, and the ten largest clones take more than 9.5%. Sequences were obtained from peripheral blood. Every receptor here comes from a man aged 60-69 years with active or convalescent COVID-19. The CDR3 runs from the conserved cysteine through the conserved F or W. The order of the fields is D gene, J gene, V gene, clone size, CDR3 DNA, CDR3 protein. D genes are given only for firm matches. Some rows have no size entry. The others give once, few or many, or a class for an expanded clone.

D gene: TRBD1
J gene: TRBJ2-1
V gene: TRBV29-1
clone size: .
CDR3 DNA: TGCAGCGTTAGCCCCGGGACAGGGGGCTCCAATGAGCAGTTCTTC
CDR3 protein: CSVSPGTGGSNEQFF

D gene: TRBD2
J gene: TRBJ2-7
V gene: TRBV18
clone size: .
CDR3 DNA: TGTGCCAGCTCACCCGTAAGCGGGACTAGCAATTCCTACGAGCAGTACTTC
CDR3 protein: CASSPVSGTSNSYEQYF

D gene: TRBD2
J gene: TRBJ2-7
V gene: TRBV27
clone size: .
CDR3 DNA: TGTGCCAGCAGTTGGAAGCGGGAGGGCTCCTACGAGCAGTACTTC
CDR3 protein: CASSWKREGSYEQYF

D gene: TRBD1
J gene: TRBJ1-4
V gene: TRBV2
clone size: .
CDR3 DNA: TGTGCCAGCAGGCCCGCGACAGGGGGCGGTGAAAAACTGTTTTTT
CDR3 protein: CASRPATGGGEKLFF

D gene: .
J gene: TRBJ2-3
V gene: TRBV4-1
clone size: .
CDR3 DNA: TGCGCCAGCAGCCAAGAAGCCAGCACAGATACGCAGTATTTT
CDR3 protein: CASSQEASTDTQYF

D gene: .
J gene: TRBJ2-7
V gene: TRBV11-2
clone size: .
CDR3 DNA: TGTGCCAGCAGCAACCGACGGACAGTGCAGAACGAGCAGTACTTC
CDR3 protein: CASSNRRTVQNEQYF

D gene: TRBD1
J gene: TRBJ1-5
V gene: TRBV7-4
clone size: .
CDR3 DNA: TGTGCCAGCAGCCAAATCTTTGACAGGGGGAAGGATCAGCCCCAGCATTTT
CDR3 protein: CASSQIFDRGKDQPQHF

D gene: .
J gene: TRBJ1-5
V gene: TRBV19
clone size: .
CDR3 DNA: TGTGCCAGTAGTATAGGGGCATCTAGCAATCAGCCCCAGCATTTT
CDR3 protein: CASSIGASSNQPQHF

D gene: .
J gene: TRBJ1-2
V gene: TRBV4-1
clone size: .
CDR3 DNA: TGCGCCAGCAGCCAAGGCCCAGGGGCCGAGGGTGGCTACACCTTC
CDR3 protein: CASSQGPGAEGGYTF

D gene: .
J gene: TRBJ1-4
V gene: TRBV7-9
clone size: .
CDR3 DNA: TGTGCCAGCAGCTTAGCTGCCCGACAGCCGGAAAAACTGTTTTTT
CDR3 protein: CASSLAARQPEKLFF

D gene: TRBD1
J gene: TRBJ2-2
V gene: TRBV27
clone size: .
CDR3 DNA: TGTGCCAGCAGTTTAATCGGGCAGGGGGAAACCGGGGAGCTGTTTTTT
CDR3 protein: CASSLIGQGETGELFF

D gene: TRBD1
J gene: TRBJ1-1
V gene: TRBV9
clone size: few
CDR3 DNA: TGTGCCAGCAGCGGGGACAGGGTAAGGAACACTGAAGCTTTCTTT
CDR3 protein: CASSGDRVRNTEAFF

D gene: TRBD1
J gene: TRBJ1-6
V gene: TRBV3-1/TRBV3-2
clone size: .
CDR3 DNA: TGTGCCAGCAGCCAAGCGGGACAGCCGAATTCACCCCTCCACTTT
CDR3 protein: CASSQAGQPNSPLHF

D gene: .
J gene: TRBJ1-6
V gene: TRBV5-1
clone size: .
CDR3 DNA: TGCGCCAGCAGCTCGGACACCTTAGATTCACCCCTCCACTTT
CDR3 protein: CASSSDTLDSPLHF

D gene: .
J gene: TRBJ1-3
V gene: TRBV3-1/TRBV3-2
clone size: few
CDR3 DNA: TGTGCCAGCAGCGTCGACCTAGGCTCTGGAAACACCATATATTTT
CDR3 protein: CASSVDLGSGNTIYF

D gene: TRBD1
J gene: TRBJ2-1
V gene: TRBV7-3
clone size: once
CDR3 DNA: TGTGCCAGCAGCTTAAGACAGGGGGCGCGAAATGAGCAGTTCTTC
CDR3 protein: CASSLRQGARNEQFF

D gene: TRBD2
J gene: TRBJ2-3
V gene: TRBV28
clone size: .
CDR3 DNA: TGTGCCAGCAGTTTCGGGGGGAGGACTGCTGATACGCAGTATTTT
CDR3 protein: CASSFGGRTADTQYF

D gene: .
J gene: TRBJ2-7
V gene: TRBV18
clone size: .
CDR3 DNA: TGTGCCAGCTCACCTGACAGGAAGCTCGAGCAGTACTTC
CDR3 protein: CASSPDRKLEQYF

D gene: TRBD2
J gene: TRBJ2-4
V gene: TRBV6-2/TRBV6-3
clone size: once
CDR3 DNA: TGTGCCAGCAGTTACTCCCAGGGGCCTCGGGGGGGCATTCAGTACTTC
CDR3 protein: CASSYSQGPRGGIQYF

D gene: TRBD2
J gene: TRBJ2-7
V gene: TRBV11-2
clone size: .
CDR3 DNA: TGTGCCAGCAGCTTTGGGACTAGCGGTTCCAACGAGCAGTACTTC
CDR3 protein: CASSFGTSGSNEQYF

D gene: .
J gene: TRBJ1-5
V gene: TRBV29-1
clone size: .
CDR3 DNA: TGCAGCGTTGCTCCAGGGAATAGCAATCAGCCCCAGCATTTT
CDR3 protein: CSVAPGNSNQPQHF

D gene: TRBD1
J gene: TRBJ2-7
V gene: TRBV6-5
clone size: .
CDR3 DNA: TGTGCCAGCAGTCGGGACAGGGGGCCCTCCAAGCAGTACTTC
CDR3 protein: CASSRDRGPSKQYF

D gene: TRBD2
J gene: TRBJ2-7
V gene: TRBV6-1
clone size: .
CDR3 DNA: TGTGCCAGCAGTGTGGGGACTAGCGGGGGTCTCTCCTACGAGCAGTACTTC
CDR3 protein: CASSVGTSGGLSYEQYF

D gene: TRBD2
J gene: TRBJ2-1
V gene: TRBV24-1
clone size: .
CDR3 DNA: TGTGCCACCAGTGACCCGCGCCCGACTAGCGGGTATTCCTACAATGAGCAGTTCTTC
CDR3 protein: CATSDPRPTSGYSYNEQFF

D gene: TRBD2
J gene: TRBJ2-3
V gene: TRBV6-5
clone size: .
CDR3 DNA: TGTGCCAGCATAGCGGGCCACGCAGATACGCAGTATTTT
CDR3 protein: CASIAGHADTQYF

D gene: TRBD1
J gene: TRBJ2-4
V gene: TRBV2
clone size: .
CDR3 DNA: TGTGCCAGCAGTGAACAGGGGGCGAGGGACATTCAGTACTTC
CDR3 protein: CASSEQGARDIQYF

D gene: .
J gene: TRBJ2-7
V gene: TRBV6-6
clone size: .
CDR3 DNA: TGTGCCAGCAGAACGACGGGAGCGTACGAGCAGTACTTC
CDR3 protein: CASRTTGAYEQYF

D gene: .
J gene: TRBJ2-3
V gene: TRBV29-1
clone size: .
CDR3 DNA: TGCAGCCAAACAGGCGGCACAGATACGCAGTATTTT
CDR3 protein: CSQTGGTDTQYF

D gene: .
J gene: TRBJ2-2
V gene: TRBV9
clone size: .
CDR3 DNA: TGTGCCAGCAGCGTAGGGGTGTCGGGCACCGGGGAGCTGTTTTTT
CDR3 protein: CASSVGVSGTGELFF

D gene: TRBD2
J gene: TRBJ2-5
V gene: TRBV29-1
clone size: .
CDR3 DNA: TGCAGGATACTAGCGGGAGTTTTTTACCAAGAGACCCAGTACTTC
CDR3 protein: CRILAGVFYQETQYF

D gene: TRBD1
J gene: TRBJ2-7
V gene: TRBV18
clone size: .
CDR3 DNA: TGTGCCAGCTCACCGGGACAGGGCTTTTCCTACGAGCAGTACTTC
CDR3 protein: CASSPGQGFSYEQYF

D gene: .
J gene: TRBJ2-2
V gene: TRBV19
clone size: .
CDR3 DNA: TGTGCCAGTAGTATAGTCCTACCATCCGGGGAGCTGTTTTTT
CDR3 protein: CASSIVLPSGELFF

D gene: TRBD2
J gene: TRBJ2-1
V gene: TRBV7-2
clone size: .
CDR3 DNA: TGTGCCAGCAGCTCCCCTGGAAGCGGGAGTAACTACAATGAGCAGTTCTTC
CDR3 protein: CASSSPGSGSNYNEQFF

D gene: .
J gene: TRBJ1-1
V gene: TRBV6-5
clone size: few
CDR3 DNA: TGTGCCAGCAGTCGCGATCAGGGATCCACTGAAGCTTTCTTT
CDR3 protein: CASSRDQGSTEAFF

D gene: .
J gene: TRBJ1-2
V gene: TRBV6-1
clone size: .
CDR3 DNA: TGTGCCAGCAGTGAAGGACAGCTATCTTTCTATGGCTACACCTTC
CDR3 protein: CASSEGQLSFYGYTF

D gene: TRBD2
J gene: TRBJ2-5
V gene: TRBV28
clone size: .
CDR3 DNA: TGTGCCAGCAGTTTTAGCCTAGCGGGATTTGTGGAGACCCAGTACTTC
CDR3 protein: CASSFSLAGFVETQYF